This is a list of T cell receptor beta chains from one sample in a study of CD8 T cells in Susac syndrome. In TCRdb, the immunoSEQ multiplex PCR reads were re-called with MiXCR into one record per CDR3 protein. The sample has just over 300,000 distinct CDR3 sequences, 92% seen once; the top ten hold around 0.07%. Source material: CD4+ T cells from PBMCs. All receptors derive from a human donor with multiple sclerosis. Each CDR3 is given with its conserved first and last residue. Fields, in order: CDR3 DNA, CDR3 protein, D gene, clone size, V gene, CDR3 length, J gene. A D gene is named only where the DNA matches it firmly. The size entry is marked missing in some rows and otherwise reads once, few, many or a size class.

TGTGCCAGTACAAAGGACAGGGGTCTAGGCAATGAGCAGTTCTTC	CASTKDRGLGNEQFF	TRBD1	-	TRBV19	15	TRBJ2-1
TGTGCCAGCAGTTACTCGGCAGGGTTTGGCTACACCTTC	CASSYSAGFGYTF	-	-	TRBV6-2/TRBV6-3	13	TRBJ1-2
TGTGCCTGGAGTGCTCGACTAGCCGAGCAGTTCTTC	CAWSARLAEQFF	TRBD2	-	TRBV30	12	TRBJ2-1
TGTGCCATCAGGGATTCACGAGCGAACCAAGAGACCCAGTACTTC	CAIRDSRANQETQYF	-	-	TRBV10-3	15	TRBJ2-5
TGTGCCAGCAGCCCCCAGGGGGGCCTCCACGAGCAGTACTTC	CASSPQGGLHEQYF	-	-	TRBV7-2	14	TRBJ2-7
TGTGCCAGCAGCTTTTCAGGGGACACTGAAGCTTTCTTT	CASSFSGDTEAFF	-	-	TRBV7-2	13	TRBJ1-1
TGTGCCAGCAGCCCCGACCGGAGGGAGCAGTACTTC	CASSPDRREQYF	-	few	TRBV11-2	12	TRBJ2-7
TGTGCCAGCAGTGGGTGGACAGGAGCTAACTATGGCTACACCTTC	CASSGWTGANYGYTF	TRBD1	-	TRBV2	15	TRBJ1-2
TGTGCCAGCAGTACACCACTACCGGGACTAGCGGGAGCGAGCACAGATACGCAGTATTTT	CASSTPLPGLAGASTDTQYF	TRBD2	-	TRBV6-2/TRBV6-3	20	TRBJ2-3
TGTGCCAGCAGCACGGGACGGGGAAATCAGCCCCAGCATTTT	CASSTGRGNQPQHF	-	few	TRBV6-5	14	TRBJ1-5
TGCAGTGCCAAAAACCTTTGGGACCCAAGGGAGACCCAGTACTTC	CSAKNLWDPRETQYF	-	-	TRBV20-1	15	TRBJ2-5
TGTGCCATCAGTGAGTCGACCACCCGGACAGGCCTGGGGTACACCTTC	CAISESTTRTGLGYTF	TRBD1	-	TRBV10-3	16	TRBJ1-2
TGTGCCAGCACAACCAGGGACTATGGCTACACCTTC	CASTTRDYGYTF	-	-	TRBV27	12	TRBJ1-2
TGTGCCAGCAGTTTACACAGAGGAAGCCGTGTTTCACCCCTCCACTTT	CASSLHRGSRVSPLHF	-	-	TRBV12-3/TRBV12-4	16	TRBJ1-6
TGCGCCAGCAGCCACCCCCAGGGGAGCCACTACACCGGGGAGCTGTTTTTT	CASSHPQGSHYTGELFF	-	once	TRBV4-1	17	TRBJ2-2